A selection of T cell receptor beta chains follows, all from one sample in a study of blood T cell repertoires in COVID-19. Assay: immunoSEQ multiplex PCR; the TCRdb copy retains only in-frame clones and omits some. The sample shows some 96,000 clones, more than 85% of them seen only once. Sample: peripheral blood. The origin of the receptors is a man aged 25-45 years in a cohort sampled during active COVID-19. Both conserved end residues are part of each CDR3. The D gene is left open where the match is weak. Only part of the rows carry a size: once, few, many, or a class if the clone is expanded.

j_gene | d_gene | abundance | len | v_gene | CDR3nt | CDR3aa
TRBJ1-2 | TRBD1 | NA | 14 | TRBV7-2 | TGTGCCAGCAGCTTGGGGACAGGTCCATATGGCTACACCTTC | CASSLGTGPYGYTF
TRBJ2-7 | TRBD2 | NA | 15 | TRBV7-2 | TGTGCCAGCAGCCGCTTTTTAGCGGGGGCCTACGAGCAGTACTTC | CASSRFLAGAYEQYF
TRBJ2-7 | TRBD1 | NA | 16 | TRBV7-8 | TGTGCCAGCAGCCCTAGATCTCCTAGGGACAGCTACGAGCAGTACTTC | CASSPRSPRDSYEQYF
TRBJ2-5 | TRBD2 | NA | 17 | TRBV5-1 | TGCGCCAGCAGCTTGGGGACTAGCGGGGGGCCCCAAGAGACCCAGTACTTC | CASSLGTSGGPQETQYF
TRBJ2-1 | NA | NA | 15 | TRBV12-5 | TGTGCTAGTGGTTTGGGGGTGGGACACCTCAATGAGCAGTTCTTC | CASGLGVGHLNEQFF
TRBJ2-4 | TRBD1 | NA | 11 | TRBV20-1 | TGCAGTGCGGAAGACCGGGACAGGGTTTACTTC | CSAEDRDRVYF
TRBJ2-2 | NA | NA | 14 | TRBV5-4 | TGTGCCAGCAGCTTGTCAGGGGTCACCGGGGAGCTGTTTTTT | CASSLSGVTGELFF
TRBJ1-1 | NA | once | 16 | TRBV24-1 | TGTGCCACCAGTGATCTCCTGAGGAGGGCCAGGACTGAAGCTTTCTTT | CATSDLLRRARTEAFF
TRBJ2-3 | TRBD2 | few | 15 | TRBV6-4 | TGTGCCAGCAGTCGGACTAGCGGGGGCACAGATACGCAGTATTTT | CASSRTSGGTDTQYF
TRBJ2-7 | TRBD1 | NA | 14 | TRBV7-8 | TGTGCCAGCAGCCCTGACAGGGCCCACTACGAGCAGTACTTC | CASSPDRAHYEQYF
TRBJ1-2 | NA | few | 12 | TRBV10-1 | TGCGCCAGCAGTGCAGGGGACTATGGCTACACCTTC | CASSAGDYGYTF
TRBJ2-7 | TRBD1 | NA | 14 | TRBV6-5 | TGTGCCAGCAACAAAGGGGACAGGTCCTACGAGCAGTACTTC | CASNKGDRSYEQYF
TRBJ2-2 | TRBD2 | NA | 23 | TRBV9 | TGTGCCAGCAGCGTAGCTCCGGGGACAGGGCTTCCTAGCGGGGGGATGAACACCGGGGAGCTGTTTTTT | CASSVAPGTGLPSGGMNTGELFF